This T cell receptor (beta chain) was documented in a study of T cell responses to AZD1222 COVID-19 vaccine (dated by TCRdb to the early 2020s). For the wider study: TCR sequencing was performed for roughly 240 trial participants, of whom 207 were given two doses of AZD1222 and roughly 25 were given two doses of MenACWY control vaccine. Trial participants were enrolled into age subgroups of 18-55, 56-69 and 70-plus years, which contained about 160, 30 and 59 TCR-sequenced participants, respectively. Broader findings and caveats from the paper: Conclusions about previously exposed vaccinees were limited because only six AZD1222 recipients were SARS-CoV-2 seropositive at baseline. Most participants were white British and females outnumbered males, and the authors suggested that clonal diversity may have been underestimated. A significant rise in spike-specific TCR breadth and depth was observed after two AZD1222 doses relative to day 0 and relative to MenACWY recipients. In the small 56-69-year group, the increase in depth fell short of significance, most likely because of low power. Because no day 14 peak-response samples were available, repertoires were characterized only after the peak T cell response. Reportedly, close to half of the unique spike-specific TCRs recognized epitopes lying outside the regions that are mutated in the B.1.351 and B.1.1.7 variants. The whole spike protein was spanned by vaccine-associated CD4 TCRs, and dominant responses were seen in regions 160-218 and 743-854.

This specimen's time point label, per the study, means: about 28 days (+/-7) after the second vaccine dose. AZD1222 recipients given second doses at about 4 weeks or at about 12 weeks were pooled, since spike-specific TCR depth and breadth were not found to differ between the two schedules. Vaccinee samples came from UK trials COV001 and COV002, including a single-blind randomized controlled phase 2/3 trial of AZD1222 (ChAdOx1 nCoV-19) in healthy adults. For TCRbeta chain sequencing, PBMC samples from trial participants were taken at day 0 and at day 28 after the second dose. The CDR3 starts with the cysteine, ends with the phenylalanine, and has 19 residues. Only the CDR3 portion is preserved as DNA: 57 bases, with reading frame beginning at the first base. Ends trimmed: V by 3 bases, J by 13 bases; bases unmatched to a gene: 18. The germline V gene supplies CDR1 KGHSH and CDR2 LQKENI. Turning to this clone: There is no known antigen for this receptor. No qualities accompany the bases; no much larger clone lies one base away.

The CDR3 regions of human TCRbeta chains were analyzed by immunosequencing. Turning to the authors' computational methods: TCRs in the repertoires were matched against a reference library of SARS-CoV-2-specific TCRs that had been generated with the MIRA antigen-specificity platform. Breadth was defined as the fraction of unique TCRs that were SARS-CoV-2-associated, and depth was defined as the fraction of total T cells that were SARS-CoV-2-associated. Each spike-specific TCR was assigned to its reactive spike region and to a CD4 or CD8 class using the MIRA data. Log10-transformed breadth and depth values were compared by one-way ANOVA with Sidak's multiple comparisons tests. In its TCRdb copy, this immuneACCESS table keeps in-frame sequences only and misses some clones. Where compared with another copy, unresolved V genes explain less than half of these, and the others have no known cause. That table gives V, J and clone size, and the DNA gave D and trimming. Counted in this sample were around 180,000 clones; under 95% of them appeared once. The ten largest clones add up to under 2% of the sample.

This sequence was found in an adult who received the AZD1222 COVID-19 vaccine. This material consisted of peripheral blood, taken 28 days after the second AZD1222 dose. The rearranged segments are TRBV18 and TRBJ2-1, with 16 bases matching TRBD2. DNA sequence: TGTGCCAGCTCACCTCTCCCGGGACTAGCGGGGGGGCCCATGGACACCCAGTTCTTC. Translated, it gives CASSPLPGLAGGPMDTQFF.